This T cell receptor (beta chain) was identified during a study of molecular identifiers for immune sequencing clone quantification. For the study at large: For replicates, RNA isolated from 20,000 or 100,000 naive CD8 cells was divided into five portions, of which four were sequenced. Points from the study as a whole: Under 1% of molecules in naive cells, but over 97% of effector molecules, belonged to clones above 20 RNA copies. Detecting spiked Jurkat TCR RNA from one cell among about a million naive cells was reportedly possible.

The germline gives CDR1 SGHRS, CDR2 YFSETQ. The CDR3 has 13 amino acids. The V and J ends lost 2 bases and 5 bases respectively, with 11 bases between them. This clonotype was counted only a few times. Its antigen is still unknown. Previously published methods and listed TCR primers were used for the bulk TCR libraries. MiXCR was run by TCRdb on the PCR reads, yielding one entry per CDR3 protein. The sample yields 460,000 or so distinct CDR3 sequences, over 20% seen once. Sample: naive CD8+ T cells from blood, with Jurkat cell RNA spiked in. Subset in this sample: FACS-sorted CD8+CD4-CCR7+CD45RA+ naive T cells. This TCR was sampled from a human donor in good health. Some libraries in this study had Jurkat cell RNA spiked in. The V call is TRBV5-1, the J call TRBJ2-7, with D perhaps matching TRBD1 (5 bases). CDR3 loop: CASSFETGNEQYF. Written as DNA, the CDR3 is TGCGCCAGCAGCTTTGAAACAGGCAACGAGCAGTACTTC.